The rows below give T cell receptor beta chains drawn from one sample of a study of glioma-infiltrating T cells. TCRdb recomputed calls from the multiplex PCR reads with MiXCR, one row per CDR3 protein. The profile shows about 130,000 distinct CDR3 sequences, roughly a quarter of them singletons. The sample was glioma tissue, nonneoplastic brain tissue, or PBMCs (not recorded which). The receptors here all came from a human donor with low-grade glioma or glioblastoma, undergoing nonglioma brain surgery, or in good health (not recorded which). Each CDR3 is given with its conserved first and last residue. A D gene is named only where the DNA matches it firmly. The size of a clone is reported for some rows only, either as once, few or many, or as a class for expanded clones.

>TRBV4-1|TRBD1|many|TRBJ2-5
TGCGCCAGCAGCAGGGGGCCGATCGAGACCCAGTACTTC
CASSRGPIETQYF
>TRBV5-4|NA|NA|TRBJ2-1
TGTGCCAGCAGTTTCGGCGGCCCGGGTTCCTACAATGAGCAGTTCTTC
CASSFGGPGSYNEQFF
>TRBV27|NA|many|TRBJ2-1
TGTGCCAGCAGTTTATCCGGGGTTTACAATGAGCAGTTCTTC
CASSLSGVYNEQFF
>TRBV11-2|NA|NA|TRBJ2-4
TGTGCCAGCAGCTTACGAGGAGTTCAGTACTTC
CASSLRGVQYF
>TRBV7-2|NA|few|TRBJ1-1
TGTGCCAGCAGCTTAGGACCGACGCACACTGAAGCTTTCTTT
CASSLGPTHTEAFF
>TRBV6-1|NA|many|TRBJ2-5
TGTGCCAGCAGTTCAGCCTGGCAGGAAGAGACCCAGTACTTC
CASSSAWQEETQYF
>TRBV7-9|NA|few|TRBJ1-5
TGTGCCAGCAGCTCCAGGGCAGGGGAGCCCCAGCATTTT
CASSSRAGEPQHF
>TRBV27|NA|many|TRBJ2-1
TGTGCCAGCAGACCCCAGCGGCGCCTATCCTACAATGAGCAGTTCTTC
CASRPQRRLSYNEQFF
>TRBV4-2|TRBD2|NA|TRBJ2-1
TGTGCCAGCAGTGGAGCGGGGGGGAAGGCAAATGAGCAGTTCTTC
CASSGAGGKANEQFF
>TRBV6-2/TRBV6-3|NA|NA|TRBJ2-5
TGTGCCAGCAGTTACTCGAAGGCGGAGACCCAGTACTTC
CASSYSKAETQYF
>TRBV3-1|TRBD2|NA|TRBJ2-5
TGTGCCAGCAGCCAAACATTAGCGGGAGAGACCCAGTACTTC
CASSQTLAGETQYF
>TRBV19|TRBD1|NA|TRBJ1-5
TGTGCCAGTCAACCGGGACAGGGAAGGGGTTTGCCCCAGCATTTT
CASQPGQGRGLPQHF
>TRBV18|NA|NA|TRBJ1-4
TGTGCCAGCTCACCGCGTAATGAAAAACTGTTTTTT
CASSPRNEKLFF
>TRBV7-9|NA|few|TRBJ2-3
TGTGCCAGCAGCCAAGGGACGTTTGTCACAGATACGCAGTATTTT
CASSQGTFVTDTQYF
>TRBV19|TRBD1|NA|TRBJ1-2
TGTGCCAGTAAGAGACAGGGGGAAGATGGCTACACCTTC
CASKRQGEDGYTF
>TRBV7-2|NA|many|TRBJ1-1
TGTGCCAGCAGCTTAGAACCTCGGACTGAAGCTTTCTTT
CASSLEPRTEAFF
>TRBV7-2|NA|NA|TRBJ1-3
TGTGCCAGCAGCTCATCCGGGTCCTCTGGAAACACCATATATTTT
CASSSSGSSGNTIYF
>TRBV7-6|NA|many|TRBJ1-5
TGTGCCAGCAGCTTGGACGGTAGCAATCAGCCCCAGCATTTT
CASSLDGSNQPQHF
>TRBV7-9|NA|many|TRBJ1-5
TGTGCCAGCAGCTTAAACCCGCCCACCTGGGGCCAGCCCCAGCATTTT
CASSLNPPTWGQPQHF
>TRBV6-4|TRBD2|NA|TRBJ2-1
TGTGCCAGCAGTGACTCTCCCGCTAGCGGTTCCCACAATGAGCAGTTCTTC
CASSDSPASGSHNEQFF
>TRBV6-5|NA|NA|TRBJ1-1
TGTGCCAGCACCCTCGCGGGGGGATTCATTCGGGGCACTGAAGCTTTCTTT
CASTLAGGFIRGTEAFF
>TRBV6-6|NA|NA|TRBJ2-5
TGTGCCATCAGTGAGTCGAGGGCAGGGAAAGAGACCCAGTACTTC
CAISESRAGKETQYF
>TRBV15|NA|few|TRBJ1-1
TGTGCCACCAGCTTCGGTCGGACCGGTGAAGCTTTCTTT
CATSFGRTGEAFF
>TRBV3-1|NA|few|TRBJ2-5
TGTGCCAGCAGCCAAGATACATCTCGAGAGACCCAGTACTTC
CASSQDTSRETQYF
>TRBV20-1|NA|once|TRBJ2-3
TGCAGTGCTAAAGATTCGGGGGGCGCAGATACGCAGTATTTT
CSAKDSGGADTQYF
>TRBV20-1|NA|many|TRBJ1-1
TGCAGTGCTAGAGATCCCCAGGCTTACAACACTGAAGCTTTCTTT
CSARDPQAYNTEAFF
>TRBV14|NA|few|TRBJ1-2
TGTGCCAGCAGCCAGAACAGTAAAAACTATGGCTACACCTTC
CASSQNSKNYGYTF
>TRBV6-4|NA|NA|TRBJ2-2
TGTGCCAGCAGTGAAGCTAACGCCGGGGAGCTGTTTTTT
CASSEANAGELFF
>TRBV27|TRBD1|many|TRBJ1-2
TGTGCCAGCAGTCCGCCCGGGACAGTCTATGGCTACACCTTC
CASSPPGTVYGYTF
>TRBV28|NA|few|TRBJ2-3
TGTGCCAGCAGACCCTTATCGGGACATCGGGCCGATACGCAGTATTTT
CASRPLSGHRADTQYF
>TRBV12-3/TRBV12-4|NA|few|TRBJ1-1
TGTGCCAGCAGTCCATGGGGAGGTGAAGCTTTCTTT
CASSPWGGEAFF
>TRBV2|NA|NA|TRBJ2-5
TGTGCCAGCACCCGGGGAGAGACCCAGTACTTC
CASTRGETQYF
>TRBV19|NA|NA|TRBJ1-2
TGTGCCAGTAGTACCCCAAGGTCAGGACAGTTCTATGGCTACACCTTC
CASSTPRSGQFYGYTF
>TRBV6-1|NA|many|TRBJ1-1
TGTGCCATTTCCAGTACAGGGAGTGAAGCTTTCTTT
CAISSTGSEAFF
>TRBV7-9|NA|few|TRBJ1-5
TGTGCCAGCAGTTATGGCCCCGGGGGTCAGCCCCAGCATTTT
CASSYGPGGQPQHF
>TRBV20-1|NA|NA|TRBJ2-1
TGCAGTGGTTCGAGGGGGGCCTACAATGAGCAGTTCTTC
CSGSRGAYNEQFF
>TRBV28|TRBD1|few|TRBJ1-3
TGTGCCAGCAGTAAATGGACAGGGAGCCCTGGAAACACCATATATTTT
CASSKWTGSPGNTIYF